There are a few counts of the clone carrying this T cell receptor beta chain. What it binds is not known. The data stem from a study of T-cell memory formation after mild COVID-19. One entry per CDR3 protein, called by TCRdb with MiXCR from the 5' RACE reads. The repertoire consists of some 180,000 distinct CDR3 sequences, with approximately 13% occurring once and the leading ten covering roughly 3.3%. Study-wide results and caveats: From day 15 to 85, contracting clones were balanced between CD4 and CD8, whereas later expanders leaned toward CD4+. Mostly located in CM and EM were contracting CD4+ clones, with contracting CD8+ clones located in EMRA. Memory cells collected pre-infection included some clones that later responded, suggesting cross-reactive memory joined.

The clonotype originates from a young man who had mild COVID-19 (a few samples of this study predate the infection). Cell type and time point are not known. The specimen was PBMCs or a T cell subset sorted from them (not recorded which).

This chain's CDR3 is CASIRGEQYV. Here the CDR3 DNA reads TGTGCCAGCATCCGGGGAGAGCAGTACGTC. The chain combines TRBV7-8 with TRBJ2-7, with D possibly TRBD2 on 5 matching bases. Trimming pared 7 bases from V and 7 bases from J, leaving 8 bases between. Germline-derived CDR1 and CDR2 are SGHVS and FQNEAQ. CDR3 length: 10 residues.